This TCR beta chain was obtained from a study of Ad26.COV2.S vaccination and SARS-CoV-2 variants. About the study: This donor came from the COV1001 trial of Ad26.COV2.S.

Study findings and constraints: Participants in the vaccine arm had higher spike-specific TCR breadth; placebo recipients had lower. Measurements of TCR breadth and depth may have given underestimates of the total T cell responses.

The repertoire was sequenced with immunoSEQ multiplex PCR; TCRdb's copy has only in-frame clones and lacks some. Among 430,000 or so clones listed, about 93% were seen once. Treatment of the sample: roughly 19 received Ad26.COV2.S at low or high dose, single or two shots; roughly five received placebo; per-sample allocation not given. The study sampled participants on day 63 after the first vaccine or placebo injection. This clone was found once. What it binds is unknown. This TCR was sampled from a person aged 18-60 years who received the Ad26.COV2.S COVID-19 vaccine or a placebo. The specimen was peripheral blood, collected in a trial of Ad26.COV2.S vaccine versus placebo.

The CDR3 DNA sequence: TGCGCCAGCAGCCAAGGGACAGACATGAACACTGAAGCTTTCTTT. This gives the protein CASSQGTDMNTEAFF. V and J are TRBV4-3 and TRBJ1-1; D may be TRBD1 (6 bases). The CDR3 extends over 15 amino acids. Germline V gives CDR1 LGHNA, CDR2 YSLEER. V lost 1 base, J lost 0 bases, and 9 bases lay in between.